The subject of this entry is one T cell receptor (beta chain). Its specific antigen is unknown. Base qualities are not provided; no much larger clone lies one nucleotide away. A single peripheral blood draw of around 0.11 L on average was collected from each donor into heparinised tubes. Naive, central memory, regulatory and stem cell-like memory CD4+ T cells were sorted on a BD FACSAria II using a panel including CD45RO, CCR7, CD25, CD127, CD95 and CD27. Every sorted population had a purity above 95%. PBMCs were separated immediately by Lymphoprep density gradient centrifugation and were stained directly, without being cultured. Samples were stained and sorted in pairs, with one healthy donor and one patient per experiment, so that batch effects were minimized. These data originate in a study of beta chain features in type 1 diabetes (dated by TCRdb to the late 2010s). With regard to the full study: No differences in mean age, gender distribution, total cell number or subset yield were found between patients and healthy donors. A total of 85 million to 110 million sorted cells were examined across all samples, and RNA yield correlated strongly with the number of cells per subset. In the study, recently diagnosed type 1 diabetes patients and matched healthy donors were compared on the TCRB repertoires of their sorted circulating CD4+ T cell subsets. Whereas all 30 or so donors provided naive and central memory subsets, regulatory and stem cell-like memory subsets were isolated from just 8 patients and roughly eight healthy donors. Overall study results and their limits: Sequencing cDNA rather than genomic DNA could over-represent highly expressing activated cells, although activation and CD3 levels did not differ between groups. The naive, central memory and regulatory TCRB repertoires appeared to resemble one another more closely among patients than among healthy donors. PCR may preferentially amplify shorter templates, but because patient and control samples were amplified and corrected together, any resulting skew would affect both groups equally. Fewer insertions and more nucleotide deletions at VDJ recombination sites were observed in patients with type 1 diabetes, implying thymic rearrangement abnormalities. HLA sub-analyses involved small numbers of individuals, so any influence of HLA type on TCRB rearrangement remained unresolved. Type 1 diabetes patients showed a moderate but significant shortening of TCRB CDR3 length in all four CD4+ subsets.

Trimming costs V 5 bases and J 1 base, and their ends lie 12 bases apart. The germline V gene sets CDR1 to SQVTM and CDR2 to ANQGSEA. Its CDR3 holds 14 amino acids, cysteine through phenylalanine. The DNA shown is the 42-base CDR3, in frame from base 1. The entire isolated RNA was reverse transcribed using the High Capacity cDNA Reverse Transcription Kit, and thus expressed TCRB transcripts were sequenced. Deep immunoSEQ sequencing was performed on naive, central memory and regulatory T cell samples, with an average of approximately 3.9 million total reads per sample. Sorted cells were lysed in RLT buffer, and RNA was extracted using DNase-treated RNeasy Micro or Mini kits according to cell number. To prevent cross-contamination, every cell subset was processed on its own, while patient and healthy donor samples were processed together. Using the immunoSEQ multiplex PCR, TCRB sequences were amplified from cDNA into 87-bp fragments spanning the CDR3 region. Sequencing of the amplicons was done on the Illumina HiSeq platform. The paper's data handling went like this. Synthetic template baselines were used to correct PCR bias computationally, reads within Hamming distance 2 were collapsed, and singletons that could not be merged were discarded. Reads were aligned to IMGT to assign V, D and J genes, CDR3 length, and insertions or deletions at six rearrangement sites. Within each subset, clonotype counts were normalized to sorted cell number, after which true diversity and Gini coefficients were computed with the tcR R package. The overlap coefficient, calculated on TCRB nucleotide sequences, was used to measure repertoire sharing. Out-of-frame TCRB sequences from naive cells were analyzed to stand in for the pre-selection repertoire. TCRdb retrieved this table from immuneACCESS and kept in-frame rearrangements only. Not all clones are present; in checked studies, unresolved V genes account for under half, and no reason is known for the remainder. V, J and clone size reflect that table, while D and trimming were determined from the DNA. The sample includes around 500,000 clones, with about an eighth observed a single time. The ten most abundant clones make up less than 0.06% of the sample.

Rearrangement joined TRBV29-1 to TRBJ2-4; the D gene remains uncertain. This sequence was found in a woman between 18 and 29 years old in good health. Sample: naive CD4+ T cells from blood. In the paper's terms, the cell subset or site label means: true naive CD4+ T cells. CDR3 protein: CSVRESVAKNIQYF. At the DNA level, the sequence is TGCAGCGTTCGCGAGTCGGTGGCCAAAAACATTCAGTACTTC.